The rows below give T cell receptor beta chains drawn from one sample of a study of T cell changes during pregnancy in multiple sclerosis. The data were produced by immunoSEQ multiplex PCR, yet TCRdb's version contains in-frame clones alone and is incomplete. The sample lists 100,000 or so clones, nearly 95% occurring once. The sample was peripheral blood, taken after pregnancy. The origin of the receptors is a female donor in good health, enrolled as a control in a pregnancy study. Each CDR3 is given with its conserved first and last residue. Only some rows state a clone size, as once, few, many or a class for expanded clones.

v_gene	abundance	j_gene	CDR3aa
TRBV7-9	.	TRBJ2-5	CASSLAQTVQETQYF
TRBV19	once	TRBJ2-1	CASSIDLWGDEQFF
TRBV7-9	many	TRBJ2-2	CASSPSSPNTGELFF
TRBV4-2	.	TRBJ2-2	CASSQVTSGRNTGELFF
TRBV11-2	.	TRBJ2-5	CASSAPASRQETQYF
TRBV29-1	once	TRBJ2-5	CSGIQGTGETQYF
TRBV2	once	TRBJ2-7	CASNRDTPVYEQYF
TRBV30	.	TRBJ1-1	CAWAQGITEAFF
TRBV7-9	.	TRBJ1-1	CASSLNGVTEAFF
TRBV7-7	.	TRBJ2-1	CASSLQGTGTSEQFF
TRBV27	.	TRBJ2-7	CASSLVSGQGPYEQYF
TRBV28	.	TRBJ1-1	CASSLSGLGTEAFF
TRBV4-1	.	TRBJ1-5	CASSQQGEAQPQHF
TRBV4-1	.	TRBJ2-1	CASSQDPAGGLNEQFF
TRBV6-4	once	TRBJ2-1	CASSDLTGSDEQFF
TRBV7-9	once	TRBJ2-6	CASSPPWDSPSVLTF
TRBV5-1	.	TRBJ1-2	CASSLAPGQGYGYTF
TRBV6-1	.	TRBJ2-6	CASSEVGGTLSGANVLTF
TRBV7-9	.	TRBJ2-3	CASSWGGSTDTQYF
TRBV5-1	.	TRBJ2-3	CASSLLGGVTDTQYF
TRBV6-1	.	TRBJ1-4	CASSEPEWTGATNEKLFF
TRBV29-1	.	TRBJ2-7	CSQSAGESSYEQYF
TRBV30	.	TRBJ2-6	CACRGTGANVLTF
TRBV28	.	TRBJ1-2	CASSFSTGQIYGYTF
TRBV5-4	.	TRBJ1-1	CASSKDRTNTEAFF
TRBV18	.	TRBJ2-2	CASSPDRPVNTGELFF